The next 31 T cell receptor beta chains were all read from a single sample in a study of T-cell reconstitution after alpha-beta-depleted transplantation in children (dated by TCRdb to the mid-2010s). The library was prepared using PCR. Sequencer: Illumina HiSeq 2500. To normalize quantification of the TCRbeta repertoire, the TCR libraries were built with molecular barcoding that relied on unique molecular identifiers. TCRdb ran its own pipeline on the public reads, namely fastp trimming at Q25 and MiXCR clone calling, and kept in-frame beta chains. When rows share a CDR3 protein, they turn into one entry using the most common DNA and genes. The sample table contains approximately 520,000 distinct CDR3 sequences; only one count was recorded for roughly 10% of them. The top ten clonotypes cover around 15% of the sample. The treatment or condition label of this sample denotes: allogeneic hematopoietic cell transplantation with graft depleted of TCRalphabeta T cells and CD19 B cells.

Sequences were derived from PBMCs, mostly from graft donor cells, sampled 180 days after TCRalphabeta/CD19-depleted stem cell transplant. The receptor set was obtained from a female patient younger than 10 who had a stem cell transplant for aplastic anemia, so the T cells may come from the graft donor.

The sample holds a few counts of this clonotype. The V call is TRBV6-5, the J call TRBJ1-2; D is undetermined. The ends were cut back, 2 bases at V and 1 base at J, with 8 bases in the middle. This CDR3 is 14 amino acids long. Germline CDR1 and CDR2: MNHEY and SVGAGI. The CDR3 sequence is CASSYEKVNYGYTF. In DNA form, the CDR3 reads TGTGCCAGCAGTTACGAGAAGGTTAACTATGGCTACACCTTC.

This clonotype was seen only a few times. The chain recombines TRBV27 with TRBJ2-1; tentative D call: TRBD2 (6 bases). This CDR3 region has 16 residues. The V end lost 5 bases, the J end lost 4 bases, and 18 bases lay between the germline ends. Germline lookup yields CDR1 MNHEY and CDR2 SMNVEV (reference sequence). The CDR3 sequence: CASSPPEAGTYNEQFF. CDR3 nucleotide sequence: TGTGCCAGCAGTCCTCCAGAGGCGGGAACTTACAATGAGCAGTTCTTC.

This sequence joins TRBV5-1 and TRBJ2-1; D is possibly TRBD1 or TRBD2 (5 bases each). The CDR3 covers 16 residues. V lost 1 base and J 4 bases, leaving 15 bases between the germline ends. Germline assignment: CDR1 SGHRS and CDR2 YFSETQ. The CDR3: CASSLSEGRPYNEQFF. CDR3 bases: TGCGCCAGCAGCTTGTCAGAGGGGCGCCCTTACAATGAGCAGTTCTTC.

J is TRBJ1-5 and V is TRBV6-1; no firm D call. Trimming took off 0 bases at V and 11 bases at J, with 11 bases between the two ends. Germline-derived CDR1 and CDR2 are MNHNS and SASEGT. The CDR3 sequence is 13 residues long. The CDR3 reads CASSEARKGAQHF. The CDR3 DNA is TGTGCCAGCAGTGAAGCCCGAAAGGGTGCCCAGCATTTT.

This clonotype was seen only a few times. The rearrangement links TRBV20-1 to TRBJ2-7; D is possibly TRBD2 (6 bases). CDR3 length equals 15 residues. The V gene lost 3 bases and the J gene lost 0 bases, with 15 bases spanning the gap. Per the germline V gene, CDR1 is DFQATT and CDR2 is SNEGSKA (reference sequence). The CDR3 nucleotides read TGCAGTGCTAGTGGGCGGGGCCCGAGCTCCTACGAGCAGTACTTC. This gives the protein CSASGRGPSSYEQYF.

This clonotype was observed a handful of times. The CDR3 region is CASSGRYEQYF. The DNA for the CDR3 is TGTGCCAGCAGTGGAAGATACGAGCAGTACTTC. The gene calls are TRBV6-5 and TRBJ2-7, with D hard to call. The germline V gene encodes CDR1 MNHEY and CDR2 SVGAGI. The CDR3 consists of 11 residues. The V end was cut by 5 bases, the J end by 4 bases, with 6 bases between.

This clonotype turned up a few times. This chain links TRBV6-1 with TRBJ2-5; 12 positions match TRBD2. Unmatched junction bases numbered 6, after V lost 5 bases and J lost 5 bases. Germline CDR1 is MNHNS and CDR2 is SASEGT. The CDR3 extends over 15 amino acids. The CDR3 DNA reads as TGTGCCAGCAGTCGACTAGCGGGAGTTGGGGAGACCCAGTACTTC. It is translated as CASSRLAGVGETQYF.

This clonotype appeared a few times. The chain has TRBV7-8 and TRBJ2-6; D unclear. CDR1 and CDR2 from the germline V gene are SGHVS and FQNEAQ. V lost 1 base to trimming and J lost 0 bases, with 10 bases between them. CDR3 length: 17 amino acids. The CDR3 loop reads CASSLEGRPSGANVLTF. CDR3 DNA: TGTGCCAGCAGCTTAGAGGGTCGTCCCTCTGGGGCCAACGTCCTGACTTTC.

This clonotype was detected a few times. The chain links TRBV4-1 to TRBJ2-7; D is perhaps TRBD2 (5 bases). Germline CDR1 is MGHRA and CDR2 is YSYEKL. This CDR3 has 16 residues. Trimming removed 4 bases from V and 2 bases from J, with 18 bases in between. The CDR3 spells CASSPNLLRGPYEQYV. The CDR3 nucleotides read TGCGCCAGCAGCCCAAACCTACTGAGAGGGCCCTACGAGCAGTACGTC.

This chain connects TRBV20-1 to TRBJ2-2; D might be TRBD1 (5 bases). The CDR3 runs to 15 residues. V was shortened by 5 bases and J by 1 base, with 14 bases between the two germline ends. Germline V gives CDR1 DFQATT, CDR2 SNEGSKA (reference sequence). This chain's CDR3 is CSASRAGKNTGELFF. Written as DNA, the CDR3 is TGCAGTGCTTCACGGGCAGGGAAGAACACCGGGGAGCTGTTTTTT.

In its sample, this clonotype was seen many times. The chain combines TRBV9 with TRBJ1-6; a possible D gene is TRBD1 (6 bases). V lost 4 bases, J lost 5 bases, and 10 bases lay in between. The germline gives CDR1 SGDLS, CDR2 YYNGEE. The CDR3 extends over 14 amino acids. CDR3 sequence (DNA): TGTGCCAGCAGCTTTCGACAGGATAATTCACCCCTCCACTTT. Its protein is CASSFRQDNSPLHF.

The rearrangement links TRBV12-3 or TRBV12-4 to TRBJ2-7, with 9 nucleotides matching TRBD2. The CDR3 runs to 16 residues. Trimming at V came to 3 bases and at J to 0 bases, leaving 6 bases not matched to a gene. The CDR3 loop is CASSFQAGGYSYEQYF. The CDR3 coding sequence is TGTGCCAGCAGTTTTCAAGCGGGAGGTTACTCCTACGAGCAGTACTTC.

This clonotype has just a few counts. V gene TRBV20-1 combines with J gene TRBJ2-1; the match to TRBD2 covers 8 bases. This CDR3 is 14 amino acids long. CDR1 and CDR2 from the germline V gene are DFQATT and SNEGSKA (reference sequence). The junction had 2 bases not matched to a gene; V was cut back by 0 bases and J by 4 bases. The CDR3: CSARDTSGYNEQFF. The CDR3 DNA follows: TGCAGTGCTAGAGACACTAGCGGTTACAATGAGCAGTTCTTC.

The chain is built from TRBV7-2 and TRBJ1-4, with 8 nucleotides matching TRBD1. The end of the DNA fits TRBJ2-2 better, so the J call may be wrong. CDR3 size: 13 residues. Germline CDR1 SGHTA, CDR2 FQGNSA. CDR3 nucleotide sequence: TGTGCCAGCAGCCCCGGACAGGGTTGGGAGCTGTTTTTT. Encoded protein: CASSPGQGWELFF.

This chain uses TRBV7-2 with TRBJ2-1; the D gene is possibly TRBD1 (6 bases). Trimming pared 2 bases from V and 9 bases from J, leaving 8 bases between. This CDR3 has 12 residues. CDR1 is SGHTA and CDR2 is FQGNSA in the germline V gene. The CDR3 nucleotides read TGTGCCAGCAGCTTAAGACAGGCTGAGCAGTTCTTC. Translating it yields CASSLRQAEQFF.

This clonotype has ten or more counts. V usage is TRBV6-5 and J usage is TRBJ2-7; the match to TRBD2 covers 7 bases. Losses at the gene ends were 0 bases for V and 4 bases for J; bases not matched to a gene: 18. CDR3 length: 19 amino acids. CDR1 is MNHEY and CDR2 is SVGAGI in the germline V gene. The chain's CDR3 is CASSYSYDELRELGYEQYF. As DNA, the CDR3 is TGTGCCAGCAGTTACTCCTATGACGAATTGCGGGAGCTGGGGTACGAGCAGTACTTC.

This clonotype has ten or more counts. The chain has TRBV20-1 and TRBJ2-7; perhaps TRBD2 as D (6 bases). Per germline, CDR1 DFQATT and CDR2 SNEGSKA (reference sequence). V shed 4 bases and J shed 0 bases, with 13 bases lying between them. This CDR3 region has 14 residues. CDR3 in amino acids: CSAKSSGSSYEQYV. Written as DNA, the CDR3 is TGCAGTGCTAAGAGTAGCGGTAGCTCCTACGAGCAGTACGTC.

At least ten counts were recorded for this clonotype. This chain links TRBV29-1 with TRBJ1-1; 8 bases are a match to TRBD1. V trimming: 5 bases; J trimming: 2 bases; junction bases outside the gene matches: 1. This CDR3 comprises 12 residues. Germline assignment: CDR1 SQVTM and CDR2 ANQGSEA. The chain's CDR3 is CSVQGANTEAFF. CDR3 DNA sequence: TGCAGCGTTCAGGGGGCTAACACTGAAGCTTTCTTT.

This clonotype was counted ten times or more. This chain joins TRBV5-1 and TRBJ2-1; TRBD2 is a possible D gene (6 bases). V lost 4 bases and J lost 6, with 20 bases in between. This CDR3 has 16 residues. Germline V CDR1 and CDR2: SGHRS, YFSETQ. The CDR3 spells CASSHGAGTRGNEQFF. CDR3 bases: TGCGCCAGCAGCCACGGGGCGGGAACGCGGGGCAATGAGCAGTTCTTC.

The table lists this clonotype with a few counts. The chain uses TRBV6-1 and TRBJ2-7; 9 bases are shared with TRBD1. This CDR3 contains 15 residues. Trimming removed 4 bases from V and 2 bases from J; junction bases left unmatched: 6. Germline V gene sequence: CDR1 MNHNS, CDR2 SASEGT. This CDR3 reads CASSAPQGAAYEQYV. The CDR3 DNA reads as TGTGCCAGCAGTGCGCCACAGGGGGCGGCCTACGAGCAGTACGTC.

The chain links TRBV19 to TRBJ1-2; D uncertain. V was trimmed by 7 bases and J by 8 bases, leaving 20 bases between them. This CDR3 spans 14 amino acids. CDR1 and CDR2 (germline): LNHDA, SQIVND (reference sequence). The CDR3 is CASNTGRATGGYTF. In nucleotides, the CDR3 is TGTGCCAGTAATACCGGACGGGCCACTGGGGGCTACACCTTC.

Concerning this clonotype: The junction departs from germline at one end; a sequencing error may be responsible. V gene TRBV7-9 combines with J gene TRBJ2-1; 12 nucleotides agree with TRBD2. The CDR3 sequence is 11 residues long. Germline V gives CDR1 SEHNR, CDR2 FQNEAQ (reference sequence). The DNA of the CDR3 is TGTGCCAGCAGCTCAACTAGCGGGGGGATCTTC. Translation gives CASSSTSGGIF.

The chain carries TRBV18 and TRBJ2-1; 10 bases map to TRBD2. This CDR3 has 15 residues. The trim removed 6 bases at V and 6 bases at J, leaving 8 bases unmatched. Germline lookup yields CDR1 KGHSH and CDR2 LQKENI. The CDR3 loop is CASSKRTSGGNEQFF. In DNA form, the CDR3 reads TGTGCCAGCTCGAAGAGGACTAGCGGAGGCAATGAGCAGTTCTTC.

This clonotype was seen only a few times. The rearrangement links TRBV3-1 to TRBJ1-5; TRBD1 aligns across 8 bases. The CDR3 covers 15 residues. Germline V gene sequence: CDR1 LGHDT, CDR2 YNNKEL (reference sequence). V dropped 5 bases and J dropped 5; count of bases not matched to a gene: 8. CDR3 protein: CASSSDRAVDQPQHF. The DNA for the CDR3 is TGTGCCAGCAGCTCGGACAGGGCTGTTGATCAGCCCCAGCATTTT.

This clonotype was picked up a small number of times. The chain uses TRBV29-1 and TRBJ1-1; D is perhaps TRBD1 (5 bases). Germline values: CDR1 SQVTM, CDR2 ANQGSEA. This CDR3 is built from 15 residues. The CDR3 here is CSPQPYGGWNTEAFF. CDR3 nucleotides: TGCAGTCCTCAGCCATATGGGGGTTGGAACACTGAAGCTTTCTTT.

The rearrangement joins TRBV29-1 to TRBJ2-5; D gene ambiguous. V was pared by 3 bases and J by 1 base, with 6 bases between. The CDR3 is made up of 12 amino acids. The germline V gene has CDR1 SQVTM and CDR2 ANQGSEA. Here the CDR3 reads CSVEAAQETQYF. CDR3 nucleotide sequence: TGCAGCGTTGAGGCGGCCCAAGAGACCCAGTACTTC. Looking up the rest from reference TRBV29-1 and TRBJ2-5 gives the full variable domain: SAVISQKPSRDICQRGTSLTIQCQVDSQVTMMFWYRQQPGQSLTLIATANQGSEATYESGFVIDKFPISRPNLTFSTLTVSNMSPEDSSIYLCSVEAAQETQYFGPGTRLLVL.

The table lists this clonotype with a few counts. The gene calls are TRBV28 and TRBJ1-2; TRBD1 agrees at 9 bases. The V gene's germline CDR1 is MDHEN and CDR2 SYDVKM. The junction had 10 bases not matched to a gene; V was cut back by 4 bases and J by 7 bases. CDR3 length equals 15 residues. CDR3 nucleotides: TGTGCCAGCAGTTCCCCGACAGGGGGAGTGGGTGGCTACACCTTC. Protein product: CASSSPTGGVGGYTF.

This clonotype was observed many times. The chain couples TRBV7-6 to TRBJ2-3, with 10 bases matching TRBD2. CDR1 is SGHVS and CDR2 is FNYEAQ in the germline V gene. CDR3 length equals 16 residues. The V segment lost 6 bases and the J segment 3 bases; nucleotides outside the gene matches: 9. The CDR3: CASRLLAGTVTDTQYF. The DNA for the CDR3 is TGTGCCAGCAGACTACTAGCGGGAACGGTAACAGATACGCAGTATTTT.

The chain uses TRBV20-1 and TRBJ2-7, with 11 bases matching TRBD2. Unmatched junction bases numbered 5, after V lost 1 base and J lost 3 bases. The germline CDR1 and CDR2 sequences are DFQATT and SNEGSKA (reference sequence). CDR3 length: 15 residues. CDR3 protein: CSARGLAGRHYEQYV. DNA for the CDR3: TGCAGTGCTAGAGGACTAGCGGGAAGGCACTACGAGCAGTACGTC.

CDR3 DNA: TGTGCCAGCAGCTTTAGTACACGTCCCCCTCGGTTCCAGGGTCTTTATGGCTACACCTTC. Translation: CASSFSTRPPRFQGLYGYTF. The chain employs TRBV9 and TRBJ1-2, with D perhaps TRBD1 (5 bases). V gave up 4 bases and J gave up 5 bases, with 33 bases separating them. The CDR3 is 20 residues long. Germline V CDR1 and CDR2: SGDLS, YYNGEE.

V is TRBV28 and J is TRBJ2-1; tentative D call: TRBD2 (6 bases). The V gene lost 4 bases and the J gene lost 10 bases, with 20 bases spanning the gap. This CDR3 is built from 15 residues. Per germline, CDR1 MDHEN and CDR2 SYDVKM. CDR3 protein: CASSSYRRRASEQFF. CDR3 DNA: TGTGCCAGCAGTTCCTACCGGAGGAGGGCGAGCGAGCAGTTCTTC.